One sample yielded the 8 T cell receptor beta chains listed below, sequenced in a study of graft-versus-host responses after intestinal transplantation. Profiling relied on immunoSEQ multiplex PCR, and the TCRdb table lists in-frame clones only, not all of them. The repertoire holds some 90,000 clones, with just over 90% as singletons. Antigens for these TCRs are unknown. Material: unstimulated CD8+ T cells sorted from spleen or lymph node cells, obtained before intestinal transplant. These receptors were collected from a human donor who received an intestinal transplant.

This clone was recorded a few times. This chain uses TRBV27 with TRBJ2-7; 15 positions match TRBD2. V lost 6 bases, J lost 7 bases, and 10 bases stayed unmatched. This CDR3 has 16 amino acids. Germline V CDR1 and CDR2: MNHEY, SMNVEV (reference sequence). The CDR3 sequence: CASRPGLAGGHREQYF. The CDR3 region has the DNA TGTGCCAGCAGACCCGGACTAGCGGGGGGGCATAGGGAGCAGTACTTC.

The chain uses TRBV5-4 and TRBJ2-1; 7 bases align to TRBD2. Germline V CDR1 and CDR2: SGHNT, YYREEE (reference sequence). This CDR3 has 16 amino acids. V was clipped by 0 bases and J by 3 bases; unmatched bases: 6. DNA of the CDR3: TGTGCCAGCAGCTTGGGTGCTAGCGGTATCTACAATGAGCAGTTCTTC. Protein sequence: CASSLGASGIYNEQFF.

V usage is TRBV5-1 and J usage is TRBJ1-6, with D possibly being TRBD1 (6 bases). There are 17 residues in the CDR3. Between the trimmed V and J ends, which lost 1 base and 6 bases, there was a span of 17 bases. Germline values: CDR1 SGHRS, CDR2 YFSETQ. Here the CDR3 DNA reads TGCGCCAGCAGCTTGTTTGTTTGGGGGCAGGCTAATTCACCCCTCCACTTT. It yields the protein CASSLFVWGQANSPLHF.

This rearrangement joins TRBV11-2 to TRBJ2-3; 7 positions match TRBD1. The germline V gene encodes CDR1 SGHAT and CDR2 FQNNGV. J lost 2 bases, V lost 1 base, and 3 bases had no gene match. This CDR3 region has 15 residues. CDR3 in amino acids: CASSLAGTDTDTQYF. The CDR3 DNA reads as TGTGCCAGCAGCTTAGCTGGGACAGACACAGATACGCAGTATTTT.

By share, this clone ranks as medium-sized. The chain employs TRBV6-4 and TRBJ2-3; 7 bases map to TRBD2. The length of the CDR3 is 14 residues. V gave up 4 bases and J gave up 0 bases; unmatched junction bases: 1. The germline V gene encodes CDR1 MRHNA and CDR2 SNTAGT. The CDR3 protein is CASSGSGSTDTQYF. DNA for the CDR3: TGTGCCAGCAGTGGTAGCGGGAGCACAGATACGCAGTATTTT.

The V and J genes are TRBV5-1 and TRBJ2-1; 8 bases fit TRBD2. The CDR3 extends over 15 amino acids. The J segment lost 0 bases and the V segment lost 6 bases, leaving 5 bases of the junction unmatched. CDR1 is SGHRS, CDR2 YFSETQ, per germline. The CDR3, as DNA: TGCGCCAGCAACTTAGCGGGGACCTCCTACAATGAGCAGTTCTTC. Translating gives CASNLAGTSYNEQFF.

The V gene is TRBV29-1, the J gene TRBJ1-2; 8 bases fit TRBD1. Germline trimming cut 5 bases from V and 3 bases from J; bases unmatched to any gene: 8. The CDR3 has 14 residues. Germline CDR1 reads SQVTM; CDR2 reads ANQGSEA. Written as DNA, the CDR3 is TGCAGCGTTACCGGGACAGGCGACTACTATGGCTACACCTTC. This gives the protein CSVTGTGDYYGYTF.

The chain uses TRBV5-6 and TRBJ2-7, with D unresolved. This CDR3 has 13 amino acids. CDR1 and CDR2 from the germline V gene are SGHDT and YYEEEE. The V gene lost 2 bases and the J gene lost 4 bases, with 10 bases spanning the gap. The CDR3 DNA reads TGTGCCAGCAGCTTAGGTAGTGATTACGAGCAGTACTTC. Protein product: CASSLGSDYEQYF. The full variable domain, with the rest looked up from reference TRBV5-6 and TRBJ2-7, is DAGVTQSPTHLIKTRGQQVTLRCSPKSGHDTVSWYQQALGQGPQFIFQYYEEEERQRGNFPDRFSGHQFPNYSSELNVNALLLGDSALYLCASSLGSDYEQYFGPGTRLTVT.